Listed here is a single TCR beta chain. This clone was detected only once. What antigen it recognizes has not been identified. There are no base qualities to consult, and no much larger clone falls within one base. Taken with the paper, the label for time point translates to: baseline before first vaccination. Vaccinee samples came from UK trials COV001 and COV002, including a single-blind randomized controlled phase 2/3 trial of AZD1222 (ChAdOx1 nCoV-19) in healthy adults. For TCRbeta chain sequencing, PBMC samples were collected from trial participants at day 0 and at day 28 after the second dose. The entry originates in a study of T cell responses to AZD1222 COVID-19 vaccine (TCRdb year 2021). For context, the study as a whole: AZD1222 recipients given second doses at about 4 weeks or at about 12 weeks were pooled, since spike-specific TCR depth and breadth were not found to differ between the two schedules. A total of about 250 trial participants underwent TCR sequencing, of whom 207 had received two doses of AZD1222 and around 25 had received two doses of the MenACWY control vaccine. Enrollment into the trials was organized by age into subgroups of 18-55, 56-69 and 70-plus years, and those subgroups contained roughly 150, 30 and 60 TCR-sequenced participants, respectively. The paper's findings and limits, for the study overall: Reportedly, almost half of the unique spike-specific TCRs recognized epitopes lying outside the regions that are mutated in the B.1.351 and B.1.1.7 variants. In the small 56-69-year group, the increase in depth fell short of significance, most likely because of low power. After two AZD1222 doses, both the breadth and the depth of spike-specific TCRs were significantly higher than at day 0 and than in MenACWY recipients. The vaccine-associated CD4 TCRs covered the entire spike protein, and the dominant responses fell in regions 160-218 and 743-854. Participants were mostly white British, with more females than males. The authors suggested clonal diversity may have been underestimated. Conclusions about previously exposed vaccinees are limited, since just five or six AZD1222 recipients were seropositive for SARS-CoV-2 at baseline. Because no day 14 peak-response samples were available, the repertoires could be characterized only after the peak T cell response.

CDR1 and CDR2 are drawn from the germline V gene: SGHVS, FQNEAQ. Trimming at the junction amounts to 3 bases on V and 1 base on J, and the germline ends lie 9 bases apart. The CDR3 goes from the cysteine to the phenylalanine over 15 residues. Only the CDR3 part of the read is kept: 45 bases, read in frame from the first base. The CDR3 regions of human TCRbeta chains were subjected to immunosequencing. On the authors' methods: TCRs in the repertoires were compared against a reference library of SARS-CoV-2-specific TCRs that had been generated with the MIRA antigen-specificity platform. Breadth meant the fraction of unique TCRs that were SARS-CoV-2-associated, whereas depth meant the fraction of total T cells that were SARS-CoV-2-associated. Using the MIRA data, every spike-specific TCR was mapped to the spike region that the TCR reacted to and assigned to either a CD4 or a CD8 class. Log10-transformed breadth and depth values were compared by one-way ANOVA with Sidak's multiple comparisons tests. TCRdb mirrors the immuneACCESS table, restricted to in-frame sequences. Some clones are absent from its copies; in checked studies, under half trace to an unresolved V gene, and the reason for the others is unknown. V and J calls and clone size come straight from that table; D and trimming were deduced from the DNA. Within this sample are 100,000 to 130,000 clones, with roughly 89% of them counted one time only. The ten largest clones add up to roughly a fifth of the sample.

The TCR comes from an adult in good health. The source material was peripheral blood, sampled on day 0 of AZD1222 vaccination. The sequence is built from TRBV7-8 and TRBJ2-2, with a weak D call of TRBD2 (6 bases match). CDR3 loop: CASSLGLVNTGELFF. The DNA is TGTGCCAGCAGCTTGGGACTTGTGAACACCGGGGAGCTGTTTTTT.